The sequence of this TCR beta chain was determined in a study of T cells in localized non-small cell lung cancer (dated by TCRdb to the early 2020s). General notes on the study: The study examined T cell repertoires in roughly 240 patients with early-stage NSCLC and compared tumors with uninvolved tumor-adjacent lungs. The mean age of the NSCLC patients was about 70 years, with 120 to 150 men and 85 to 110 women. The cohort consisted of under 300 treatment-naive NSCLC patients whose localized lung tumors had been resected.

V is pared back by 6 bases and J by 3 bases, with 14 bases lying between the germline termini. From the cysteine through the phenylalanine, the CDR3 covers 14 amino acids. The read is trimmed to its CDR3 DNA, 42 bases read in frame from base 1. The germline V gene gives CDR1 as SGHTA and CDR2 as FQGTGA. Study-wide findings and limitations: Because the study design was exploratory, TCR variables were selected using unadjusted p-values without false-discovery rate correction. A median of approximately 62 of the top 100 tumor clones turned up in the paired uninvolved adjacent lung, and some 28 of those clones also ranked among the top 100 of that same adjacent lung. Because multi-region tumor sequencing was not performed, intratumor heterogeneity could not be ruled out. Higher blood T cell density associated with longer overall survival, while higher adjacent-lung clonality associated with shorter survival. Uninvolved tumor-adjacent lung showed the highest T cell clonality, higher than tumor, which suggests more focused antigenic responses in the adjacent lung.

TCR beta CDR3 regions were sequenced from DNA using the immunoSEQ Assay. In the original analysis: T cell density was computed as TCR beta template counts normalized to usable DNA estimated by amplifying housekeeping genes. Richness was estimated with the preseqR package, extrapolating to 400,000 templates for PBMC samples and 120,000 templates for tissue samples. Clonality was calculated as one minus Pielou's evenness. Tissue-enriched TCRs were identified by differential abundance testing using productive amino-acid clonotypes, minimum total count 5 and alpha 0.1. The Jaccard Index and the Morisita Overlap Index were used to measure how much the repertoires overlapped between compartments. GLIPH grouped TCR beta CDR3s together with public tetramer-defined viral CDR3s, and a viral motif had to include at least three viral sequences and also show V-gene enrichment. The table was pulled from immuneACCESS by TCRdb, which kept in-frame rearrangements only. Such tables lose some clones; where checked, under half of the loss comes from unresolved V genes, and the rest has no known cause. V and J calls and clone size are as listed in that table; D and trimming were resolved from the DNA. This sample comprises tens of thousands of clones, 80% to 95% of them detected only once. The ten largest make up approximately 12% of the sample.

Points on this clone: Its antigen remains unidentified. No quality values exist for individual bases; no much larger clone is one base distant.

At diagnosis, tumor, uninvolved tumor-adjacent lung and peripheral blood were collected and then preserved as a mix of FFPE and fresh-frozen material. For TCR repertoire profiling, blood samples were analyzed as peripheral blood mononuclear cells. The chain links TRBV7-3 with TRBJ1-1, with a tentative D gene TRBD1 over 6 matching bases. The sequence was obtained from a female donor older than 55 with stage II lung adenocarcinoma. Sample: peripheral blood mononuclear cells, taken before any cancer treatment. In nucleotides, the sequence is TGTGCCAGCAGAGGATACAGGGTTGACACTGAAGCTTTCTTT. It translates to CASRGYRVDTEAFF.